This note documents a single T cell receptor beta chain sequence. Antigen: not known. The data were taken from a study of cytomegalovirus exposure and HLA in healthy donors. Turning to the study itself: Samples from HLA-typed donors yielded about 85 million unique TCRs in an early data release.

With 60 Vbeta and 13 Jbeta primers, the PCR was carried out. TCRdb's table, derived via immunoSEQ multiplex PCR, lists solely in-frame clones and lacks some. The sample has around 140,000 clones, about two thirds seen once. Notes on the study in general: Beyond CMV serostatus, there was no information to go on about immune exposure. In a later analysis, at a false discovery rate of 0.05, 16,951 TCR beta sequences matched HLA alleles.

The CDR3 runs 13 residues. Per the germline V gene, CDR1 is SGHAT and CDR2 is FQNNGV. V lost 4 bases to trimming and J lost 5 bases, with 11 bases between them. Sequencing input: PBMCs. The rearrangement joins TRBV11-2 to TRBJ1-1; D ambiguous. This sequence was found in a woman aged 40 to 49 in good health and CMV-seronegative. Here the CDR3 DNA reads TGTGCCAGCAGCTCTAACCGGAGGACTGAAGCTTTCTTT. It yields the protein CASSSNRRTEAFF.